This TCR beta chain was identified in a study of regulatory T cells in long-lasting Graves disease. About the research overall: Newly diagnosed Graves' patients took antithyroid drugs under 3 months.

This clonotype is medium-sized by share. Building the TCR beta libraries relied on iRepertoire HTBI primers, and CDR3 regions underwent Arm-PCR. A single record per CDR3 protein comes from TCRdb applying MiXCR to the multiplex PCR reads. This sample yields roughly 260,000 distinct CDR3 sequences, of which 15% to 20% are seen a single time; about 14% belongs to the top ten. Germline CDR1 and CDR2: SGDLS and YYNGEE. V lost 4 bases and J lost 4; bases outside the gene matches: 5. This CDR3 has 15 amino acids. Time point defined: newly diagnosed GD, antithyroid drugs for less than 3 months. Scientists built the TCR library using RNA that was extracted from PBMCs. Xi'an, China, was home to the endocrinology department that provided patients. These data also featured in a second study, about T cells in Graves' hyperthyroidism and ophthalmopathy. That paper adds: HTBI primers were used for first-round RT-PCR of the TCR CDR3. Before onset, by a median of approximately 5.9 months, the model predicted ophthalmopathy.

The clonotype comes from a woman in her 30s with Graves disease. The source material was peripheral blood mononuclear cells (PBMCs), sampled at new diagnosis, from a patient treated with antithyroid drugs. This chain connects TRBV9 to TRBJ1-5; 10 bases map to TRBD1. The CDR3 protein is CASSLEGQGNQPQHF. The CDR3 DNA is TGTGCCAGCAGCTTAGAGGGACAGGGGAATCAGCCCCAGCATTTT.